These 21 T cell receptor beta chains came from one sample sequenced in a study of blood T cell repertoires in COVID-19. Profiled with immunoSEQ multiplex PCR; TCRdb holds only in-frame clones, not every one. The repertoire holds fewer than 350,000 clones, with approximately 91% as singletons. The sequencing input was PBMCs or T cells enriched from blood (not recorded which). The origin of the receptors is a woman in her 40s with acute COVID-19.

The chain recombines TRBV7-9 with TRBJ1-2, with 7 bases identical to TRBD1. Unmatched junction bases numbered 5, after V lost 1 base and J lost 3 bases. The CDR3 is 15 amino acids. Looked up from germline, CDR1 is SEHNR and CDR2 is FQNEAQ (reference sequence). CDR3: CASSLVTGVYYGYTF. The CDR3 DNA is TGTGCCAGCAGCTTAGTAACAGGGGTTTACTATGGCTACACCTTC.

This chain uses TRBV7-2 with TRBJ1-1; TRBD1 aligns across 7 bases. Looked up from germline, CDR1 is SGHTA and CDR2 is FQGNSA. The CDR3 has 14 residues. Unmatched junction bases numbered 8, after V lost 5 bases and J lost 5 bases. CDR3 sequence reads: CASSRTGAGTEAFF. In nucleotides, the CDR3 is TGTGCCAGCAGCAGAACAGGGGCGGGTACTGAAGCTTTCTTT.

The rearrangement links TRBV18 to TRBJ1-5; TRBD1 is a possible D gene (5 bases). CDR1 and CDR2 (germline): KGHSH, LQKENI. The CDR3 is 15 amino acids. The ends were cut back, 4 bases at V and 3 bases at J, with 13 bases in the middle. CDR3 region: CASSRNAGNNQPQHF. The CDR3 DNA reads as TGTGCCAGCTCACGGAACGCAGGGAACAATCAGCCCCAGCATTTT.

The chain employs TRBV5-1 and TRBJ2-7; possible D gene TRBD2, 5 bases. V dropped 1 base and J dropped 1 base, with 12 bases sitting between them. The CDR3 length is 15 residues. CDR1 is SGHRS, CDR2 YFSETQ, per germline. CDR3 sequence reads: CASSLSGGPSYEQYF. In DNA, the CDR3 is TGCGCCAGCAGCTTGTCTGGCGGGCCATCCTACGAGCAGTACTTC.

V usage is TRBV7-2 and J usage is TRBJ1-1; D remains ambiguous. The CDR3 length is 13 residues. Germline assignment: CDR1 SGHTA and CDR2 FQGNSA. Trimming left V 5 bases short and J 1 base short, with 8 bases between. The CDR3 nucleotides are TGTGCCAGCAGCATACAAAGGAACACTGAAGCTTTCTTT. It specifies CASSIQRNTEAFF.

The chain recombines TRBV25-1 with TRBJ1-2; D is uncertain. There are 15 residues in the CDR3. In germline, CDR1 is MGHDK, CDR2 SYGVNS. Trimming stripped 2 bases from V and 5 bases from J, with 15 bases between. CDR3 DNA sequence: TGTGCCAGCAGTGAACTTGGTGGCAGCGAATATGGCTACACCTTC. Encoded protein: CASSELGGSEYGYTF.

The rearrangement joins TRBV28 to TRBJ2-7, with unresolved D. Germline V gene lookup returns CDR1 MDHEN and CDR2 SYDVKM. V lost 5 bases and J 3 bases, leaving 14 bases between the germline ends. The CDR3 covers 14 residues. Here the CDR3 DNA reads TGTGCCAGCAGTCCGTATCCCGAACACTACGAGCAGTACTTC. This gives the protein CASSPYPEHYEQYF.

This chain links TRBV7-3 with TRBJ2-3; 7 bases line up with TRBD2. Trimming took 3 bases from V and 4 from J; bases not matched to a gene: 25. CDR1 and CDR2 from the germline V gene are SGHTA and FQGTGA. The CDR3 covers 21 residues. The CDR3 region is CASSFSAGLVRPGGVPDTQYF. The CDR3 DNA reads TGTGCCAGCAGCTTTTCCGCGGGACTGGTGAGACCTGGGGGGGTTCCAGATACGCAGTATTTT.

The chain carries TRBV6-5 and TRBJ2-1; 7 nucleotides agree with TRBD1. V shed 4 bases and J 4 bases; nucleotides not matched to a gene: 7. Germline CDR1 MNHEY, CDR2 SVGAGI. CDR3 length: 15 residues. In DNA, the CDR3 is TGTGCCAGCAGTTCAAGACAGGGCCAATACAATGAGCAGTTCTTC. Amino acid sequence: CASSSRQGQYNEQFF.

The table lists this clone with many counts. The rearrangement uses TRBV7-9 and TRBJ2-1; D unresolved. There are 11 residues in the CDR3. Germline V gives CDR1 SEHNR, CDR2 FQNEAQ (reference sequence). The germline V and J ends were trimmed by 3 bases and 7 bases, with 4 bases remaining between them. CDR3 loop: CASSLANEQFF. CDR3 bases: TGTGCCAGCAGCTTGGCAAATGAGCAGTTCTTC.

The CDR3 DNA is TGTGCCAGCAGTCCCAGGGAATTCTATGGCTACACCTTC. This translates into CASSPREFYGYTF. The chain has TRBV6-2 or TRBV6-3 and TRBJ1-2; D possibly corresponds to TRBD1 (5 bases). CDR3 length: 13 residues. CDR1 and CDR2 from the germline V gene are MNHEY and SVGEGT. Trimming shortened V by 5 bases and J by 4 bases, and 11 bases separated the two germline ends.

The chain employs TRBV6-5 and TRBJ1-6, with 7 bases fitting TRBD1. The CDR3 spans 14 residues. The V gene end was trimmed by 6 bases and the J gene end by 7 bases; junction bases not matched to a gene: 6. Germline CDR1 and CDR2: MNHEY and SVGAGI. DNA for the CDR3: TGTGCCAGCAGGGCGAGACAGGGAAATTCACCCCTCCACTTT. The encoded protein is CASRARQGNSPLHF.

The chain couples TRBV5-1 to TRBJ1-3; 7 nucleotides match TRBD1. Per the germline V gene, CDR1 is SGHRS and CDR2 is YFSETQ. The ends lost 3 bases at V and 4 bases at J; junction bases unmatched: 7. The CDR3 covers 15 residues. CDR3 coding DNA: TGCGCCAGCAGCTCCAGACAGGGATCCGGAAACACCATATATTTT. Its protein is CASSSRQGSGNTIYF.

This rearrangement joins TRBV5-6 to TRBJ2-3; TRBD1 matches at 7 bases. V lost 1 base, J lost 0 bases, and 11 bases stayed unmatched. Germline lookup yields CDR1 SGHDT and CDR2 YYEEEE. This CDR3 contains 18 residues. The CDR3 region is CASSLFRTGAPSTDTQYF. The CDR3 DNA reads TGTGCCAGCAGCTTGTTTCGGACAGGAGCCCCTAGCACAGATACGCAGTATTTT.

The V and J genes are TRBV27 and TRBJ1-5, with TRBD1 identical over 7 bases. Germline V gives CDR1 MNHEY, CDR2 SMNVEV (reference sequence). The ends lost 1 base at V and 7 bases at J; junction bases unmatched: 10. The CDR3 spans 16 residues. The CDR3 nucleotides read TGTGCCAGCAGTTTATACCCCGACAGGGTTGGGCAGCCCCAGCATTTT. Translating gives CASSLYPDRVGQPQHF.

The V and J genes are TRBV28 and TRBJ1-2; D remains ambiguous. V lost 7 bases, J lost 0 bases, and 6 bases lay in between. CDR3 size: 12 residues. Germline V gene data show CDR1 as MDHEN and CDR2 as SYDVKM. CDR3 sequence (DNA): TGTGCCAGCATGGAGACTAACTATGGCTACACCTTC. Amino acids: CASMETNYGYTF.

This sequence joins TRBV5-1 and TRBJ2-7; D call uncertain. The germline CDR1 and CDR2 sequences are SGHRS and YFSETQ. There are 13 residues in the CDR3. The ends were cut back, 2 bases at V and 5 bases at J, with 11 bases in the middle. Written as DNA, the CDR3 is TGCGCCAGCAGCTTAGACGGGTTCGACGAGCAGTACTTC. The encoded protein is CASSLDGFDEQYF.

CDR3 in amino acids: CASSSPQGPRQPQHF. The CDR3 bases are TGTGCCAGCAGTTCACCCCAGGGCCCGCGGCAGCCCCAGCATTTT. V is TRBV28 and J is TRBJ1-5, with D perhaps matching TRBD1 (5 bases). Germline CDR1 reads MDHEN; CDR2 reads SYDVKM. V was cut by 4 bases and J by 7 bases, with 17 bases left in between. The CDR3 has 15 amino acids.

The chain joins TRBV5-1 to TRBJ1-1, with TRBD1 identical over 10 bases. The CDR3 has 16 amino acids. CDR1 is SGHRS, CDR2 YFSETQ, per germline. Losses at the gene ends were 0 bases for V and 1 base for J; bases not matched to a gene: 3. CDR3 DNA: TGCGCCAGCAGCTTGGGAGGGACAGGGGCGAACACTGAAGCTTTCTTT. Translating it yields CASSLGGTGANTEAFF. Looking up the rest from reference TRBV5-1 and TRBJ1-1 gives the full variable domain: KAGVTQTPRYLIKTRGQQVTLSCSPISGHRSVSWYQQTPGQGLQFLFEYFSETQRNKGNFPGRFSGRQFSNSRSEMNVSTLELGDSALYLCASSLGGTGANTEAFFGQGTRLTVV.

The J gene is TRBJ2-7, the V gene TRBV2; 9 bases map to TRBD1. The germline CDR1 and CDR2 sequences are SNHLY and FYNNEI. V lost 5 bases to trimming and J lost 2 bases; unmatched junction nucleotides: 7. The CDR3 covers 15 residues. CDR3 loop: CASSSGTGSPYEQYF. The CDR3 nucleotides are TGTGCCAGCAGTTCCGGGACAGGGAGTCCCTACGAGCAGTACTTC.

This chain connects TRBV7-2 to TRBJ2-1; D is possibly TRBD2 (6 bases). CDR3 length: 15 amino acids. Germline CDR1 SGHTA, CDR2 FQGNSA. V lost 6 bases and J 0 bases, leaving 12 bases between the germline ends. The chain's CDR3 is CASRTVGGSYNEQFF. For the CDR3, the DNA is TGTGCCAGCAGGACGGTCGGGGGCTCCTACAATGAGCAGTTCTTC. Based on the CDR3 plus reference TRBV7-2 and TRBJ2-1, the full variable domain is GAGVSQSPSNKVTEKGKDVELRCDPISGHTALYWYRQSLGQGLEFLIYFQGNSAPDKSGLPSDRFSAERTGGSVSTLTIQRTQQEDSAVYLCASRTVGGSYNEQFFGPGTRLTVL.